This T cell receptor beta chain was captured by sequencing in a study of T cell responses to AZD1222 COVID-19 vaccine. Study outcomes and limitations: The donor cohort was predominantly white British with a female majority, and clonal diversity may have been underestimated.

In the case of this clone: What it recognizes is unknown.

The CDR3 consists of 14 residues. CDR1 is MDHEN, CDR2 SYDVKM, per germline. The J segment lost 4 bases and the V segment lost 6 bases, leaving 7 bases of the junction unmatched. TCRdb's table, derived via immunoSEQ multiplex PCR, lists solely in-frame clones and lacks some. The data hold 110,000 or so clones, with about 86% observed a single time. Sample: peripheral blood, taken 28 days after the second AZD1222 dose. The sequence came from an adult who received the AZD1222 COVID-19 vaccine. J is TRBJ1-2 and V is TRBV28, with 8 bases aligning to TRBD1. The CDR3: CASSPGQGTYGYTF. The CDR3 DNA follows: TGTGCCAGCAGCCCCGGACAGGGCACCTATGGCTACACCTTC.